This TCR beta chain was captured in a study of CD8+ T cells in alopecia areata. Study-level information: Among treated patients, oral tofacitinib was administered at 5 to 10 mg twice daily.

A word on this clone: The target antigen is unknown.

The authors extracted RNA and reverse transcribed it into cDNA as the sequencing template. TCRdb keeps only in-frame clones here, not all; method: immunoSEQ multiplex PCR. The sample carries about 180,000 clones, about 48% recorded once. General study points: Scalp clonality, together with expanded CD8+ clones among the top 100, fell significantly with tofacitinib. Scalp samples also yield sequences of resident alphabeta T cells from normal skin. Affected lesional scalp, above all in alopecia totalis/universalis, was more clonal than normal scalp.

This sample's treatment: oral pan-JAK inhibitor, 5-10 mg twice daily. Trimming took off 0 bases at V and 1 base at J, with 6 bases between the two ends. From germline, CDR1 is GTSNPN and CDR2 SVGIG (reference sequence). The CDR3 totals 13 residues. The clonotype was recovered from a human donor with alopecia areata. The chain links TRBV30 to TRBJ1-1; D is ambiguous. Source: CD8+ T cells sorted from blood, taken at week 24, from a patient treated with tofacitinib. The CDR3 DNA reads TGTGCCTGGAGTGTGGGTAAGAACACTGAAGCTTTCTTT. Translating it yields CAWSVGKNTEAFF.